Listed here is a single T cell receptor beta chain. In its sample, this clonotype was seen many times. No cognate antigen has been identified for it. One base away there is no much larger clone; base qualities are not given. Trimming takes 5 bases from V and 5 bases from J, and the germline ends sit 15 bases apart. Inclusive of the bounding cysteine and phenylalanine, the CDR3 is 14 residues long. Just the 42-base CDR3 DNA is kept, in frame starting at base 1. Reading the germline V gene gives CDR1 MRHNA and CDR2 SNTAGT. The sample comes from a study of neurological immune-mediated disorders (dated by TCRdb to about 2019). For the wider study: Among the approximately 34 multiple sclerosis patients, relapsing-remitting MS accounted for some 30 and secondary progressive MS accounted for 3. The 90 to 120 TCR-beta libraries covered PBMC samples along with longitudinal samples, technical triplicates, and paired sorted CD4+ and CD8+ T-cell subsets. The study compared peripheral blood TCR-beta repertoires of HTLV-I-associated myelopathy (HAM/TSP) patients, multiple sclerosis patients and healthy controls using UMI-based sequencing. The cohort comprised 60 to 75 subjects: 14 HAM/TSP patients, 34 multiple sclerosis patients and about 20 healthy controls.

Beyond this particular receptor, the publication reports: TCR clonal expansion was highest in HAM/TSP patients and lowest in MS patients, with MS patients falling below even healthy controls. In a phylogenetic analysis, the repertoires of 18 out of 34 MS patients fell into a single cluster of related CDR3 sequences, pointing to a possible signature at the repertoire level. The MS cluster was not associated with any clinical or MRI features, and the authors stated that larger cohorts are needed. Across subjects, expanded clones never shared an identical CDR3 amino acid sequence, which suggests that the TCR-beta repertoires in every group were private.

cDNA synthesis used template-switch 5'RACE with a primer carrying a 10-nucleotide random unique molecular identifier tagging each TCR transcript. Every sequencing run yielded over 190 million TCR-beta sequences covering 15-18 subjects. The RNeasy kit was used for extraction of total RNA. Using the KAPA Real-time Library Amplification kit, TCR-beta VDJ regions were amplified with primers for the TCR constant region and the 5'RACE anchor. Sample indexes and Illumina adaptors were added in a first PCR, and a second PCR then increased library yield. After Ampure bead purification, the roughly 650 bp TCR product was size-selected on a 2% E-gel SizeSelection system. Library quality was checked on a Bioanalyzer, concentration was measured with Qubit, and libraries were quantified with the Kapa Library Quantification kit before pooling. Libraries were sequenced paired-end 2 x 150 bp on an Illumina HiSeq 2500. To increase sequence diversity, roughly 24-32% phiX was spiked into each library pool. For the original study's pipeline: Quality-filtered reads were processed with the UMI-based MiGEC pipeline, which removed over 75% of raw TCR sequences during error correction. IMGT germline references were used for aligning VDJ genes, and each clonotype was defined as a unique CDR3 amino acid sequence together with its V-J genes. VDJtools evaluated clonal expansion, Shannon diversity and CDR3 relatedness (CalcPairwiseDistances, ClusterSamples); CLCbio workbench built phylogenetic trees. Using coefficient-of-variation modelling across technical triplicates, the study counted a clone as expanded if it had at least 8 unique UMIs. The public sequencing data were trimmed at Q25 with fastp and processed into clonotypes with MiXCR by TCRdb, which kept only in-frame beta chains. Each entry is one CDR3 protein sequence, shown with its most common DNA and genes. The V and J calls were determined by TCRdb, not by the authors. The sample yields tens of thousands of distinct CDR3 sequences; less than 5.5% were counted once. The ten largest clones add up to 6.9% of the sample.

Libraries from unsorted PBMCs were made from 2 million PBMCs kept in RNAlater at -80 degrees C until RNA extraction. The multiple sclerosis patients were enrolled in a US clinical protocol that evaluated disease progression with magnetic resonance imaging. Peripheral blood was subjected to Ficoll-Hypaque density gradient centrifugation to isolate PBMCs, which were then cryopreserved in liquid nitrogen. Sequenced sample: PBMCs. The source is a man in his thirties or forties with multiple sclerosis. The V gene is TRBV6-4 and the J gene is TRBJ1-1, with a weak D call of TRBD1 (6 bases match). The nucleotide sequence is given as TGTGCCAGCAGTTTAGAGACGAGGGGGACTGAAGCTTTCTTT. Its amino acids are CASSLETRGTEAFF.